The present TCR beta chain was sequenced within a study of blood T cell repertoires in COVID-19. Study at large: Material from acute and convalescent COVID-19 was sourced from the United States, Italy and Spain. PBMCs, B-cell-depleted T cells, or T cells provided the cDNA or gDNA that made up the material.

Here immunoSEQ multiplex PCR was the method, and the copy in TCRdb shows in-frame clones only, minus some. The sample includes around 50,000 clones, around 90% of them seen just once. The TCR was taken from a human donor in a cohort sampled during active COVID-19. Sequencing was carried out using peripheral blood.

This chain's CDR3 is CASRPTGGTDTQYF. Written as DNA, the CDR3 is TGCGCCAGCAGGCCGACAGGGGGCACAGATACGCAGTATTTT. The chain links TRBV5-1 to TRBJ2-3, with 8 bases identical to TRBD1. The CDR3 spans 14 residues. Germline V CDR1 and CDR2: SGHRS, YFSETQ. J was trimmed by 1 base and V by 5 bases; bases with no gene match: 3.